The 9 T cell receptor beta chains below were found in one sample sequenced in a study of shared clonotypes between healthy human individuals. Method: immunoSEQ multiplex PCR; TCRdb's copy keeps in-frame clones and lacks some. Of over 1.4 million clones in the sample, around 97% were seen once. The material sequenced was naive CD4+ T cells sorted from blood. Subset defined: CD45RA+ positively selected. The source is a man aged 25-45 years in good health.

The rearrangement uses TRBV27 and TRBJ2-3; 9 bases align to TRBD2. The CDR3 loop spans 14 amino acids. Germline V gene lookup returns CDR1 MNHEY and CDR2 SMNVEV (reference sequence). V lost 5 bases and J lost 5; bases outside the gene matches: 5. The CDR3 sequence is CASSLLREGDTQYF. Written as DNA, the CDR3 is TGTGCCAGCAGTCTATTGCGGGAGGGAGATACGCAGTATTTT.

The V gene is TRBV19, the J gene TRBJ1-5; possible D gene TRBD1, 5 bases. The CDR3 is 14 residues long. Germline-derived CDR1 and CDR2 are LNHDA and SQIVND (reference sequence). Between the trimmed V and J ends, which lost 0 bases and 7 bases, there was a span of 10 bases. The CDR3 nucleotides read TGTGCCAGTAGTATAGACAGGGACCAACAGCCCCAGCATTTT. This codes for CASSIDRDQQPQHF. The variable domain in full, with the rest retrieved from reference TRBV19 and TRBJ1-5, is DGGITQSPKYLFRKEGQNVTLSCEQNLNHDAMYWYRQDPGQGLRLIYYSQIVNDFQKGDIAEGYSVSREKKESFPLTVTSAQKNPTAFYLCASSIDRDQQPQHFGDGTRLSIL.

V gene TRBV28 combines with J gene TRBJ2-1; TRBD1 matches 7 bases. Germline CDR1 and CDR2: MDHEN and SYDVKM. This CDR3 has 14 amino acids. Trimming at V came to 5 bases and at J to 6 bases, leaving 7 bases not matched to a gene. Here the CDR3 DNA reads TGTGCCAGCAGTCCTGACAGGGTCCCCAATGAGCAGTTCTTC. This codes for CASSPDRVPNEQFF.

This chain joins TRBV2 and TRBJ2-1; D uncertain. CDR1 and CDR2 (germline): SNHLY, FYNNEI. V was clipped by 5 bases and J by 0 bases, with 11 bases between them. The CDR3 is made up of 15 amino acids. This CDR3 reads CASSPSTLSYNEQFF. CDR3 coding DNA: TGTGCCAGCAGTCCCTCGACACTCTCCTACAATGAGCAGTTCTTC.

The CDR3 loop is CATSPGQGLNEQFF. The CDR3, as DNA: TGTGCCACCTCGCCGGGACAGGGCCTCAATGAGCAGTTCTTC. The gene calls are TRBV15 and TRBJ2-1; 9 bases fit TRBD1. CDR3 length: 14 amino acids. V gave up 8 bases and J gave up 6 bases; unmatched junction bases: 8. The germline CDR1 and CDR2 sequences are LNHNV and YYDKDF (reference sequence).

The chain joins TRBV28 to TRBJ2-7, with TRBD2 matching 12 bases. Germline V lookup: CDR1 MDHEN, CDR2 SYDVKM. V shed 6 bases and J 3 bases; nucleotides not matched to a gene: 6. The CDR3 is 15 amino acids. Here the CDR3 reads CASRRTSGEVYEQYF. CDR3 coding DNA: TGTGCCAGCAGGCGGACTAGCGGGGAGGTCTACGAGCAGTACTTC.

This CDR3 reads CASSAPPGVYEQYF. The CDR3 coding sequence is TGTGCCAGCAGTGCCCCCCCCGGGGTCTACGAGCAGTACTTC. V is TRBV2 and J is TRBJ2-7, with a weak D call TRBD2 (5 bases). Trimming removed 4 bases at V and 3 bases at J, with 13 bases between. This CDR3 comprises 14 residues. CDR1 and CDR2 (germline): SNHLY, FYNNEI.

The chain joins TRBV4-1 to TRBJ2-3, with D perhaps matching TRBD2 (7 bases). Trimming removed 2 bases at V and 4 bases at J, with 13 bases between. Germline V gene lookup returns CDR1 MGHRA and CDR2 YSYEKL. The CDR3 extends over 15 amino acids. This CDR3 is CASSQRGAGADTQYF. CDR3 sequence (DNA): TGCGCCAGCAGCCAAAGGGGGGCGGGAGCAGATACGCAGTATTTT.

In its sample, this clone was seen once. J is TRBJ1-2 and V is TRBV11-2; D is unresolved. The V end was cut by 7 bases, the J end by 7 bases, with 13 bases between. This CDR3 has 12 amino acids. The V gene's germline CDR1 is SGHAT and CDR2 FQNNGV. As DNA, the CDR3 is TGTGCCAGCATCGTCCTTGGCCGTGGCTACACCTTC. Translated, it gives CASIVLGRGYTF. Drawing the rest from reference TRBV11-2 and TRBJ1-2, the complete variable domain is EAGVAQSPRYKIIEKRQSVAFWCNPISGHATLYWYQQILGQGPKLLIQFQNNGVVDDSQLPKDRFSAERLKGVDSTLKIQPAKLEDSAVYLCASIVLGRGYTFGSGTRLTVV.